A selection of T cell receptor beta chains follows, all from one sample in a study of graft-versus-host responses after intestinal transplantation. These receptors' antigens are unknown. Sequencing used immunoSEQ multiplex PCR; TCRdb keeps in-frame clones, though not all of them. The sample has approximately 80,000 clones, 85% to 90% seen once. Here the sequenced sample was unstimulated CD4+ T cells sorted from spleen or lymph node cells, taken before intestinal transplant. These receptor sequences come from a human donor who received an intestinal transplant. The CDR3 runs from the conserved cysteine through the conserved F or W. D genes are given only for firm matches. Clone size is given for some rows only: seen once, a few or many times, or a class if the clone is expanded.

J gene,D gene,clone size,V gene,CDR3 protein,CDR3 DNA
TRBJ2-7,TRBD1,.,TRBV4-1,CASSRGTGKIYEQYF,TGCGCCAGCAGCCGAGGGACAGGGAAAATCTACGAGCAGTACTTC
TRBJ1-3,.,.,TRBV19,CASSYGAPMAGNTIYF,TGTGCCAGTAGTTATGGGGCGCCGATGGCTGGAAACACCATATATTTT
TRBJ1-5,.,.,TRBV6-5,CARRRSCQPQHF,TGTGCCAGAAGGAGGAGTTGTCAGCCCCAGCATTTT
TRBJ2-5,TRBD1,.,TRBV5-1,CASSSGTGGAGETQYF,TGCGCCAGCAGCTCCGGGACAGGGGGCGCGGGAGAGACCCAGTACTTC
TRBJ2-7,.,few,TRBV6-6,CASAPSRLGEQYF,TGTGCCAGTGCGCCCTCCAGGTTAGGCGAGCAGTACTTC
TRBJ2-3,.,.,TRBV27,CASKTPGTDTQYF,TGTGCCAGCAAGACTCCCGGCACAGATACGCAGTATTTT
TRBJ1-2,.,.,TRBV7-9,CASSLADRGYTF,TGTGCCAGCAGCTTGGCCGACAGGGGCTACACCTTC
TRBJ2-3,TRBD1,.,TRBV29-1,CSVIWDRLLDTQYF,TGCAGCGTTATTTGGGACAGGCTTCTAGATACGCAGTATTTT
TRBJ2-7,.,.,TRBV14,CASSGPRSYEQYF,TGTGCCAGCAGCGGGCCCCGCTCCTACGAGCAGTACTTC
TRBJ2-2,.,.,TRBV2,CASGRTVTNTGELFF,TGTGCCAGCGGAAGGACAGTCACGAACACCGGGGAGCTGTTTTTT
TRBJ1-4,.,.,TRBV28,CVTWGASPNEKLFF,TGTGTAACCTGGGGCGCTTCACCTAATGAAAAACTGTTTTTT